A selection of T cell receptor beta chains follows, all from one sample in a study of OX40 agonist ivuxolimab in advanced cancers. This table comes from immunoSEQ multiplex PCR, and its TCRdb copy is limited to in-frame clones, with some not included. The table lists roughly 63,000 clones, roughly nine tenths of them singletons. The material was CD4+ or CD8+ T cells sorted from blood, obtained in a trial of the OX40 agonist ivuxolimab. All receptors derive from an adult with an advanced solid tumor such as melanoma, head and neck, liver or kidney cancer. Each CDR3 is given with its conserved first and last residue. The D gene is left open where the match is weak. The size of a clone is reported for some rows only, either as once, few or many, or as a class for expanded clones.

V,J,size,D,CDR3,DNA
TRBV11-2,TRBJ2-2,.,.,CASSILGITGELFF,TGTGCCAGCAGCATCTTGGGGATAACCGGGGAGCTGTTTTTT
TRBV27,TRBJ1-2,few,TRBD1,CASSLSGQVYGYTF,TGTGCCAGCAGTTTATCGGGACAGGTCTATGGCTACACCTTC
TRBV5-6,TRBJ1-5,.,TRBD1,CASSLWTGVLISNQPQHF,TGTGCCAGCAGCTTATGGACAGGGGTTTTGATCAGCAATCAGCCCCAGCATTTT
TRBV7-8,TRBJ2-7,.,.,CASSSRTASYEQYF,TGTGCCAGCAGCTCACGGACAGCTTCCTACGAGCAGTACTTC
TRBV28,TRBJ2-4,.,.,CASSWRGGIAKNIQYF,TGTGCCAGCAGTTGGCGGGGCGGTATAGCCAAAAACATTCAGTACTTC
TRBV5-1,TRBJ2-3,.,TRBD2,CASSLLLAGVADTQYF,TGCGCCAGCAGCTTGTTACTAGCGGGAGTTGCAGATACGCAGTATTTT
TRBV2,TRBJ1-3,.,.,CASRSNWDTRSGNTIYF,TGTGCCAGCAGGAGCAACTGGGACACCCGCTCTGGAAACACCATATATTTT
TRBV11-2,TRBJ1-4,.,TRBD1,CASSLISRGHEKLFF,TGTGCCAGCAGCTTGATAAGCAGGGGGCATGAAAAACTGTTTTTT
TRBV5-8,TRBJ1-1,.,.,CASSLTFTEAFF,TGTGCCAGCAGCCTGACTTTCACTGAAGCTTTCTTT
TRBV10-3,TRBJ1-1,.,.,CAISVAGNTEAFF,TGTGCCATCAGTGTGGCAGGGAACACTGAAGCTTTCTTT
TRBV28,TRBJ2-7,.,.,CASSSLRGHSYEQYF,TGTGCCAGCAGTTCCCTCAGGGGCCACTCCTACGAGCAGTACTTC
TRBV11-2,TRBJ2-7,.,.,CASSPISRTTSYEQYF,TGTGCCAGCAGCCCTATTTCACGGACTACCTCCTACGAGCAGTACTTC
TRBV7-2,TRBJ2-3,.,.,CASSILLDTQYF,TGTGCCAGCAGCATCCTACTAGATACGCAGTATTTT
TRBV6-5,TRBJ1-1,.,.,CASSYEPLESSTEAFF,TGTGCCAGCAGTTACGAGCCCCTTGAAAGCAGCACTGAAGCTTTCTTT
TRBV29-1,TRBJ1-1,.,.,CSVGSVGTEAFF,TGCAGCGTTGGCTCGGTGGGGACTGAAGCTTTCTTT
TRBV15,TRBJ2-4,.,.,CATTSGTPGNIQYF,TGTGCCACCACCTCCGGGACCCCTGGAAACATTCAGTACTTC
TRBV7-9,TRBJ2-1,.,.,CASSLASSSYNEQFF,TGTGCCAGCAGCTTAGCGTCCAGCTCCTACAATGAGCAGTTCTTC
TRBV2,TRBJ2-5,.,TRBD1,CARGRGQETQYF,TGTGCCAGGGGCAGGGGGCAAGAGACCCAGTACTTC
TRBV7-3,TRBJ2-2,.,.,CASSLTMRTGELFF,TGTGCCAGCAGCTTAACGATGAGAACCGGGGAGCTGTTTTTT
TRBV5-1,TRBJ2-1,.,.,CASSISTSTGTYNEQFF,TGCGCCAGCAGCATCTCGACCTCGACAGGAACCTACAATGAGCAGTTCTTC
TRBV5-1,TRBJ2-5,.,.,CASSSPRGGGDQETQYF,TGCGCCAGCAGCTCCCCACGCGGCGGGGGCGACCAAGAGACCCAGTACTTC
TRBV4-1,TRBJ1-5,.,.,CASSPWGPKTFHRPQHF,TGCGCCAGCAGCCCCTGGGGGCCTAAAACCTTCCATCGGCCCCAGCATTTT
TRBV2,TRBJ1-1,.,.,CASSFETNTEAFF,TGTGCCAGCAGCTTCGAGACGAACACTGAAGCTTTCTTT
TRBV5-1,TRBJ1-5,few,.,CASSPDSRNQPQHF,TGCGCCAGCAGCCCGGATTCCCGGAATCAGCCCCAGCATTTT
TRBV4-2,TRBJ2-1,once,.,CASSLNSGGVYNEQFF,TGTGCCAGCAGCCTAAACAGTGGCGGGGTCTACAATGAGCAGTTCTTC
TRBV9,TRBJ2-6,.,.,CASSVVGVGANVLTF,TGTGCCAGCAGCGTAGTGGGCGTTGGGGCCAACGTCCTGACTTTC
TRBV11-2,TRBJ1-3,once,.,CASSLTGRNPLNSGNTIYF,TGTGCCAGCAGCCTTACGGGACGGAACCCGCTGAACTCTGGAAACACCATATATTTT
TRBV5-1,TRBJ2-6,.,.,CASSLSFSGANVLTF,TGCGCCAGCAGCTTGAGTTTCTCTGGGGCCAACGTCCTGACTTTC
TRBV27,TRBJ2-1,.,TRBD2,CASRVLAGGDRSYNEQFF,TGTGCCAGCAGGGTACTAGCGGGAGGTGACCGCTCCTACAATGAGCAGTTCTTC
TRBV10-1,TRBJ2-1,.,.,CASSGALETNEQFF,TGCGCCAGCAGTGGGGCGTTGGAGACGAATGAGCAGTTCTTC
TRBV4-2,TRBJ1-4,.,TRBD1,CASSISGTGLNEKLFF,TGTGCCAGCAGTATTTCCGGGACAGGGCTTAATGAAAAACTGTTTTTT
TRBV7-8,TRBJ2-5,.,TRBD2,CASQSLGLAGGETQYF,TGTGCCAGTCAATCGCTGGGACTAGCGGGAGGAGAGACCCAGTACTTC
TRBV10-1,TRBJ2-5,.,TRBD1,CASSWTGQETQYF,TGCGCCAGCAGTTGGACAGGTCAAGAGACCCAGTACTTC
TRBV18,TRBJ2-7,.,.,CASSLRDGYEQYF,TGTGCCAGCTCCCTCCGGGACGGCTACGAGCAGTACTTC
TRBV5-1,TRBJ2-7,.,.,CASSPQWLHDEQYF,TGCGCCAGCAGCCCTCAGTGGCTTCACGACGAGCAGTACTTC
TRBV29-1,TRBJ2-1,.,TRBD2,CSVLASGHEQFF,TGCAGCGTCCTAGCTAGCGGCCATGAGCAGTTCTTC
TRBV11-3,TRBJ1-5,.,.,CASSLDRKRQRGDQPQHF,TGTGCCAGCAGCTTAGATCGTAAAAGACAAAGGGGGGATCAGCCCCAGCATTTT
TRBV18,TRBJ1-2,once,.,CASSPREYGYTF,TGTGCCAGCTCACCTCGGGAGTATGGCTACACCTTC
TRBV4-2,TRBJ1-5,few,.,CASSQGDVNQPQHF,TGTGCCAGCAGCCAAGGAGACGTCAATCAGCCCCAGCATTTT
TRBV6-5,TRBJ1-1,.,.,CASSATPEAFF,TGTGCCAGCAGTGCGACCCCTGAAGCTTTCTTT
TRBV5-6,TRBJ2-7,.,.,CASSHAARGLYEQYF,TGTGCCAGCAGCCATGCGGCCAGGGGCCTCTACGAGCAGTACTTC
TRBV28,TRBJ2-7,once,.,CASSHPIGEQYF,TGTGCCAGCAGCCACCCCATAGGGGAGCAGTACTTC
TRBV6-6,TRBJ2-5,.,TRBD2,CASSWKAGVIQETQYF,TGTGCCAGCAGTTGGAAGGCGGGAGTCATACAAGAGACCCAGTACTTC
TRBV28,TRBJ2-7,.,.,CASNMLSYEQYF,TGTGCCAGCAACATGCTTTCCTACGAGCAGTACTTC
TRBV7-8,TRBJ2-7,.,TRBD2,CASRPYGPWASGSREQYF,TGTGCCAGCAGACCGTATGGACCCTGGGCTAGCGGGAGTCGGGAGCAGTACTTC
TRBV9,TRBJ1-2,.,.,CASSVGRGRGGDGYTF,TGTGCCAGCAGCGTAGGACGGGGAAGGGGAGGTGACGGCTACACCTTC
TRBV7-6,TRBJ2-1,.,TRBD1,CASSKGTVNEQFF,TGTGCCAGCAGCAAAGGGACAGTCAATGAGCAGTTCTTC
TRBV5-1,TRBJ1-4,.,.,CASSRGDSTNEKLFF,TGCGCCAGCAGCCGGGGGGATTCAACTAATGAAAAACTGTTTTTT
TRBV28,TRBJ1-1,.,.,CASSPGVSGAFF,TGTGCCAGCAGCCCGGGGGTGTCTGGGGCTTTCTTT
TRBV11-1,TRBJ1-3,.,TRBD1,CASSTLTGEAAGNTIYF,TGTGCCAGCAGCACTCTGACAGGGGAGGCCGCCGGAAACACCATATATTTT
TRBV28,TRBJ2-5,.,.,CASGEIQQETQYF,TGTGCCAGCGGAGAGATACAACAAGAGACCCAGTACTTC
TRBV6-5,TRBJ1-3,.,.,CASISQARGNTIYF,TGTGCCAGCATCAGCCAGGCGCGCGGAAACACCATATATTTT
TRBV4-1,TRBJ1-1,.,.,CASSQGILGRRSNTEAFF,TGCGCCAGCAGCCAAGGTATCTTGGGACGAAGATCGAACACTGAAGCTTTCTTT